These 15 T cell receptor beta chains originate from one sample sequenced in a study of vaccination effects on CD4 cells after COVID-19. The repertoire was sequenced with immunoSEQ multiplex PCR; TCRdb's copy has only in-frame clones and lacks some. The sample contains roughly 63,000 clones, 60% to 80% of which appear only once. Viral peptide pools were used in the ViraFEST assay to expand antigen-specific CD4+ T cells, and sequencing came afterward. Isolating CD4+ T cells followed approximately 11 days of culture. Among the vaccine recipients, none had a prior SARS-CoV-2 infection, and nucleocapsid antibodies were negative. Antigen specificity for these receptors is unknown. The sample in question was CD4+ T cells from PBMCs cultured with HCoV-OC43 spike peptides, obtained before COVID-19 vaccination. Subset described: HCoV-OC43 spike overlapping peptide pool stimulation. The receptors derive from a human donor who received a COVID-19 vaccine.

This chain uses TRBV5-6 with TRBJ2-3; D may match TRBD1 or TRBD2 (6 bases each). This CDR3 contains 17 residues. The germline V gene encodes CDR1 SGHDT and CDR2 YYEEEE. V dropped 3 bases and J dropped 2 bases, with 19 bases sitting between them. The CDR3 DNA is TGTGCCAGCAGCTACAACGGTGGGGGCGGGGCCACAGATACGCAGTATTTT. Its translation: CASSYNGGGGATDTQYF. The full variable domain, rest sourced from reference TRBV5-6 and TRBJ2-3, is DAGVTQSPTHLIKTRGQQVTLRCSPKSGHDTVSWYQQALGQGPQFIFQYYEEEERQRGNFPDRFSGHQFPNYSSELNVNALLLGDSALYLCASSYNGGGGATDTQYFGPGTRLTVL.

The rearrangement links TRBV29-1 to TRBJ1-2; D not resolved. The germline V gene has CDR1 SQVTM and CDR2 ANQGSEA. V dropped 4 bases and J dropped 2 bases, with 11 bases sitting between them. The CDR3 totals 13 residues. The CDR3 here is CSVGGVQNYGYTF. The CDR3, as DNA: TGCAGCGTTGGTGGGGTCCAGAACTATGGCTACACCTTC.

The V gene is TRBV5-4, the J gene TRBJ1-5; 9 bases are a match to TRBD1. Germline CDR1 SGHNT, CDR2 YYREEE (reference sequence). Trimming took 4 bases from V and 10 from J; bases not matched to a gene: 6. The CDR3 runs to 13 residues. The CDR3 protein is CASSRDRDGPQHF. In DNA, the CDR3 is TGTGCCAGCAGCAGGGACAGGGATGGTCCCCAGCATTTT.

The genes are TRBV24-1 and TRBJ1-5, with D uncertain. V was clipped by 4 bases and J by 7 bases, with 7 bases between them. Germline V gives CDR1 KGHDR, CDR2 SFDVKD. The CDR3 extends over 12 amino acids. This CDR3 reads CATSEPGQPQHF. The CDR3 DNA sequence: TGTGCCACCAGTGAACCGGGACAGCCCCAGCATTTT.

This chain joins TRBV5-1 and TRBJ2-3; D not resolved. V lost 5 bases and J lost 2, with 12 bases in between. Germline V gives CDR1 SGHRS, CDR2 YFSETQ. There are 14 residues in the CDR3. The CDR3 protein is CASSDTQSTDTQYF. The CDR3 DNA reads as TGCGCCAGCAGTGACACGCAATCCACAGATACGCAGTATTTT.

The rearrangement uses TRBV10-3 and TRBJ2-3; tentatively, D is TRBD2 (7 bases). CDR1 and CDR2 from the germline V gene are ENHRY and SYGVKD. Trimming removed 8 bases from V and 2 bases from J, with 14 bases in between. The CDR3 length is 14 residues. The CDR3 region has the DNA TGTGCCATCGGGGAAGGGGGGGACACAGATACGCAGTATTTT. This gives the protein CAIGEGGDTDTQYF.

V usage is TRBV30 and J usage is TRBJ1-5; D is possibly TRBD1 (5 bases). The CDR3 is 13 residues long. V was shortened by 1 base and J by 7 bases, with 11 bases between the two germline ends. Per the germline V gene, CDR1 is GTSNPN and CDR2 is SVGIG (reference sequence). Here the CDR3 DNA reads TGTGCCTGGAGTGGGGGTGGGGACCAGCCCCAGCATTTT. Its protein product is CAWSGGGDQPQHF. Variable domain in full (rest from reference TRBV30 and TRBJ1-5): SQTIHQWPATLVQPVGSPLSLECTVEGTSNPNLYWYRQAAGRGLQLLFYSVGIGQISSEVPQNLSASRPQDRQFILSSKKLLLSDSGFYLCAWSGGGDQPQHFGDGTRLSIL.

The chain links TRBV19 to TRBJ1-4; no clear D gene. Trimming shortened V by 3 bases and J by 8 bases, and 19 bases separated the two germline ends. This CDR3 contains 16 residues. Germline-derived CDR1 and CDR2 are LNHDA and SQIVND (reference sequence). The CDR3 loop is CASSILSDGDDEKLFF. The CDR3 bases are TGTGCCAGTAGTATCCTTTCGGACGGAGACGACGAAAAACTGTTTTTT.

This chain uses TRBV7-6 with TRBJ1-6; D not certain. The V gene lost 3 bases and the J gene lost 6 bases, with 12 bases spanning the gap. The germline V gene has CDR1 SGHVS and CDR2 FNYEAQ. The CDR3 spans 15 residues. The CDR3 nucleotides are TGTGCCAGCAGCTTGCGGGCAGGAATTAATTCACCCCTCCACTTT. Its protein product is CASSLRAGINSPLHF.

This clone is a singleton in its sample. The chain joins TRBV5-1 to TRBJ1-6, with D hard to call. This CDR3 contains 14 residues. The V end lost 4 bases, the J end lost 5 bases, and 10 bases lay between the germline ends. Germline V gene lookup returns CDR1 SGHRS and CDR2 YFSETQ. CDR3 DNA: TGCGCCAGCAGCCCGGACTCAGATAATTCACCCCTCCACTTT. Translating gives CASSPDSDNSPLHF.

The chain uses TRBV24-1 and TRBJ2-5; tentatively, D is TRBD1 or TRBD2 (5 bases each). Trimming removed 3 bases from V and 7 bases from J, with 14 bases in between. CDR3 length equals 14 residues. From germline, CDR1 is KGHDR and CDR2 SFDVKD. For the CDR3, the DNA is TGTGCCACCAGTGATAGGAGGCTTCAGGGGACCCAGTACTTC. Translated, it gives CATSDRRLQGTQYF.

The chain employs TRBV10-2 and TRBJ2-2; D call uncertain. CDR3 length: 14 amino acids. Germline CDR1 and CDR2: WSHSY and SAAADI. The V end lost 7 bases, the J end lost 4 bases, and 13 bases lay between the germline ends. For the CDR3, the DNA is TGCGCCAGCACCCTAGGACCGGGCACCGGGGAGCTGTTTTTT. This encodes CASTLGPGTGELFF.

The chain has TRBV6-1 and TRBJ1-2, with D unresolved. CDR3 length: 14 amino acids. The V gene's germline CDR1 is MNHNS and CDR2 SASEGT. V dropped 0 bases and J dropped 0 bases, with 5 bases sitting between them. CDR3 sequence: CASSEAPSNYGYTF. The CDR3 nucleotides are TGTGCCAGCAGTGAAGCACCGTCTAACTATGGCTACACCTTC.

This chain links TRBV6-1 with TRBJ1-5, with no clear D. CDR1 MNHNS and CDR2 SASEGT come from the germline V gene. The CDR3 has 17 residues. V shed 2 bases and J shed 0 bases, with 14 bases lying between them. The CDR3: CASSESKGSYSNQPQHF. Written as DNA, the CDR3 is TGTGCCAGCAGTGAAAGCAAAGGCAGTTATAGCAATCAGCCCCAGCATTTT.

The genes are TRBV15 and TRBJ1-1; D is ambiguous. Trimming cost V 0 bases and J 0 bases, with 11 bases left between them. The germline gives CDR1 LNHNV, CDR2 YYDKDF (reference sequence). CDR3 size: 16 residues. The CDR3 bases are TGTGCCACCAGCAGAGATAGCCGAGGTATGAACACTGAAGCTTTCTTT. It encodes CATSRDSRGMNTEAFF.